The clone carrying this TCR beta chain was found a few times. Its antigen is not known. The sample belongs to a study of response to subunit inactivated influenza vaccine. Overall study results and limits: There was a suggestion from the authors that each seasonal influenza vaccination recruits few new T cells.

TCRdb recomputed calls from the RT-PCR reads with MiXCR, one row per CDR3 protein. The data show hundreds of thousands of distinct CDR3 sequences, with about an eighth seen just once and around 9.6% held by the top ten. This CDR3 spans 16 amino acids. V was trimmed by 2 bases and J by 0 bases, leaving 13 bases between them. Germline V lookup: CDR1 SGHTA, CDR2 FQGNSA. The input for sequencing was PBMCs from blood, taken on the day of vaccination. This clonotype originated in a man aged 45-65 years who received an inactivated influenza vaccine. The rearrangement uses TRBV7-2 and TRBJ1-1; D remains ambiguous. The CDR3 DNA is TGTGCCAGCAGCTTATTCTCGAGACACCTGAACACTGAAGCTTTCTTT. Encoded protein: CASSLFSRHLNTEAFF.